This T cell receptor beta chain comes out of a study of cytomegalovirus exposure and HLA in healthy donors. Overall study results and limits: In an earlier analysis, productive rearrangement rates for most beta V segments clustered near 87% or 30%. Later findings reportedly placed an Asian-associated ancestry cluster below the approximately 670-donor mean for N-insertions.

Each donor's status was that of a healthy bone marrow donor. Primers: 60 Vbeta forward and 13 Jbeta reverse. Some clones are missing from TCRdb's copy, which holds only in-frame ones; the method was immunoSEQ multiplex PCR. The data contain roughly 250,000 clones, almost 85% of them seen just once; the ten biggest clones take up approximately 2%. This clone has only a few counts. Its antigen is unknown. The sequence derives from a woman aged 40 to 55 in good health and CMV-seropositive. Sequenced input: PBMCs.

The DNA of the CDR3 is TGCAGCGTTTCTACAGGGACCTACGAGCAGTACTTC. Protein product: CSVSTGTYEQYF. The chain carries TRBV29-1 and TRBJ2-7, with a tentative D call TRBD1 (6 bases). With 5 bases removed from V and 2 bases from J, the gap between germline ends came to 10 bases. Germline assignment: CDR1 SQVTM and CDR2 ANQGSEA. The CDR3 has 12 amino acids.